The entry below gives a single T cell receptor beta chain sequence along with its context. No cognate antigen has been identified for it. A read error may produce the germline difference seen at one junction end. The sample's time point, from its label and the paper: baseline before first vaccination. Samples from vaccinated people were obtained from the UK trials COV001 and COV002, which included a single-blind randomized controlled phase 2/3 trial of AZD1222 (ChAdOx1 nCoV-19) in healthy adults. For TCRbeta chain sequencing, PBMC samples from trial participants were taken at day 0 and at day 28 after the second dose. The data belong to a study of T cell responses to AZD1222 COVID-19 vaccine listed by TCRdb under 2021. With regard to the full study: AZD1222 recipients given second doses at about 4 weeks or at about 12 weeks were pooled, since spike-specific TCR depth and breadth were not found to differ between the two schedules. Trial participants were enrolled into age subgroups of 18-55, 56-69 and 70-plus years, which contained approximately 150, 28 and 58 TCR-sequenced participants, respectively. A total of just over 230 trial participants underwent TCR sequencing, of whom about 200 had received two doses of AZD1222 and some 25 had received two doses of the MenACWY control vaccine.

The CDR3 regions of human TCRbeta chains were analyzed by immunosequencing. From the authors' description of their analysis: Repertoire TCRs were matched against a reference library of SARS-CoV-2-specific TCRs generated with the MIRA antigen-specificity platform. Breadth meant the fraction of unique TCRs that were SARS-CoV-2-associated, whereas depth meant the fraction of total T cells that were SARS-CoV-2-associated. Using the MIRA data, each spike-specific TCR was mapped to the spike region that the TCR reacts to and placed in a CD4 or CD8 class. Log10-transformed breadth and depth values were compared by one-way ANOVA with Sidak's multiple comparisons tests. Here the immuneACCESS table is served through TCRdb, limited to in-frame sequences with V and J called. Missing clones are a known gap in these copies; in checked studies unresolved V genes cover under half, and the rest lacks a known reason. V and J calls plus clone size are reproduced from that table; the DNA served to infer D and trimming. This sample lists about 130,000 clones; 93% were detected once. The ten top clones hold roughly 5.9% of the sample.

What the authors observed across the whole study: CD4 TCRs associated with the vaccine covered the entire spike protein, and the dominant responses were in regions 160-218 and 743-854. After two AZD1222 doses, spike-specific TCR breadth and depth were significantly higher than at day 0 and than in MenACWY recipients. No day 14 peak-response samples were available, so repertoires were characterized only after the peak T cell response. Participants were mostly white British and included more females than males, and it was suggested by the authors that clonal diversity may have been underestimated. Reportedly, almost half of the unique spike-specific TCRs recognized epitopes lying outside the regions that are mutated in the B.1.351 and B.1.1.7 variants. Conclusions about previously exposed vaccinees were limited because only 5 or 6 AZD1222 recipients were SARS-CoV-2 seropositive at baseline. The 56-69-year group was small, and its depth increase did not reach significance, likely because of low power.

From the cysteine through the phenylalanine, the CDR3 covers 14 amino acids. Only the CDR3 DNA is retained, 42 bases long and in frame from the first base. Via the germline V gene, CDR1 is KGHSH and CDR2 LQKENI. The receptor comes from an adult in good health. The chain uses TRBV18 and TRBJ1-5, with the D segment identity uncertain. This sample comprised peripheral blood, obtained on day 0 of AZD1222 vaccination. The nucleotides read TGTGCCAGCTCCCCACGAAATAGCAATCAGCCCCAGCATTTT. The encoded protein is CASSPRNSNQPQHF.